This T cell receptor (beta chain) was captured in a study of technical replicates of blood from a handful of donors. Method: immunoSEQ multiplex PCR; TCRdb's copy keeps in-frame clones and lacks some. The table has 65,000 to 75,000 clones, around 85% seen once. The germline V gene has CDR1 MNHNY and CDR2 SVGAGI (reference sequence). V was shortened by 7 bases and J by 2 bases, with 17 bases between the two germline ends. The CDR3 totals 16 residues. The chain is built from TRBV6-6 and TRBJ2-2; TRBD1 might be the D (6 bases). The clonotype comes from a human donor in good health. Some clones in this sample may be carry-over from other donors' samples. The sample was PBMCs. This chain's CDR3 is CASTLSQGFNTGELFF. Here the CDR3 DNA reads TGTGCCAGCACCCTATCACAGGGTTTTAACACCGGGGAGCTGTTTTTT.